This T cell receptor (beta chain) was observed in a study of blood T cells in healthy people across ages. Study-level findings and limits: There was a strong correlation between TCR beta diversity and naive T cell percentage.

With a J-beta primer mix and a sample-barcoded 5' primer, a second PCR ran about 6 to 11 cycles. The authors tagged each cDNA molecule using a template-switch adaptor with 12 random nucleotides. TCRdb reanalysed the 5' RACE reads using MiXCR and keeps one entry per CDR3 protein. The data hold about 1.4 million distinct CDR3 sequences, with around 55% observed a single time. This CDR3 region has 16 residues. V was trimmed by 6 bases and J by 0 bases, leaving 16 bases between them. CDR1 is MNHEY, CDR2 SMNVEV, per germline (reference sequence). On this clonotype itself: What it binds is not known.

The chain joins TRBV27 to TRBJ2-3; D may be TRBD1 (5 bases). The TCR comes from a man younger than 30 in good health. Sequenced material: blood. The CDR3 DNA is TGTGCCAGCAGCGTTGGGGCGGACCCTAGCACAGATACGCAGTATTTT. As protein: CASSVGADPSTDTQYF.